What follows describes a single T cell receptor (beta chain). The sample comes from a study of early stage breast cancer tumors. The germline gives CDR1 MDHEN, CDR2 SYDVKM. V shed 4 bases and J shed 7 bases, with 17 bases lying between them. This CDR3 is built from 15 residues. TCRdb's table, derived via immunoSEQ multiplex PCR, lists solely in-frame clones and lacks some. The sample has 60,000 to 75,000 clones, approximately 80% seen once. Source material: blood. V and J are TRBV28 and TRBJ2-1, with a weak D call TRBD2 (6 bases). The source is a person in their 40s with breast cancer. The CDR3 region is CASSSSGTDGNEQFF. The CDR3 DNA reads TGTGCCAGCAGTTCCTCCGGGACTGATGGGAATGAGCAGTTCTTC.